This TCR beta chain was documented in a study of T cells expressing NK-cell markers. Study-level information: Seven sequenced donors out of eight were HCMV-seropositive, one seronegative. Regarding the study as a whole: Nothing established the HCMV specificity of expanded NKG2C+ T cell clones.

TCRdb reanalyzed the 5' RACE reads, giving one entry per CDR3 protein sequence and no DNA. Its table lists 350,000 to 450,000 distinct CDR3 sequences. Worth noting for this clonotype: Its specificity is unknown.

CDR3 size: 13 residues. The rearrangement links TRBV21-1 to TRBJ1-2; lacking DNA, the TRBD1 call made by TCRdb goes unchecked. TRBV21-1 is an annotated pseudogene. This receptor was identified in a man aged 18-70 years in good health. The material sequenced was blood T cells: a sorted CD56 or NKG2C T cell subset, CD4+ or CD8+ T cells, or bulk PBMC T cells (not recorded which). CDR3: CASRTTGGDGYTF.